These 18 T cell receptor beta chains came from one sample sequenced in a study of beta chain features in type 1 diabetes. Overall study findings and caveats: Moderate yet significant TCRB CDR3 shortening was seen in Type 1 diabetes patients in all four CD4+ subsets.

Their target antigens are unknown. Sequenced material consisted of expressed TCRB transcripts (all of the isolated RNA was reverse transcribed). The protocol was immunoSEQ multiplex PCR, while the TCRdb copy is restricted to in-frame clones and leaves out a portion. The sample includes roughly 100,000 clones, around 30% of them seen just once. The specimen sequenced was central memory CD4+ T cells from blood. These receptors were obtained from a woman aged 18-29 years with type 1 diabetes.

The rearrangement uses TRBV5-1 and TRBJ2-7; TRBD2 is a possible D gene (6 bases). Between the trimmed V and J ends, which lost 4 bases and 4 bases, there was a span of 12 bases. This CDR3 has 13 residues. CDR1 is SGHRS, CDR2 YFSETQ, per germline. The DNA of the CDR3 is TGCGCCAGCAGCCGGGACGGGGGATACGAGCAGTACTTC. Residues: CASSRDGGYEQYF.

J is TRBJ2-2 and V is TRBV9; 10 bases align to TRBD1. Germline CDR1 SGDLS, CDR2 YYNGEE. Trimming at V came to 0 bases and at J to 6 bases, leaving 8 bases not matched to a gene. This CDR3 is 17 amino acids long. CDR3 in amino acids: CASSVGDRGRTPGELFF. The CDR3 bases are TGTGCCAGCAGCGTAGGGGACAGGGGTAGAACGCCCGGGGAGCTGTTTTTT.

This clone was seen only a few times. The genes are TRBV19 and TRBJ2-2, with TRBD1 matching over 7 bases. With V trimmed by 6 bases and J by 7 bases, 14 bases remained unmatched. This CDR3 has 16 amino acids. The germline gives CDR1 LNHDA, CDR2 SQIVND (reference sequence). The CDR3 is CASSPRDRTRLGELFF. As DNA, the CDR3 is TGTGCCAGTAGCCCCCGGGACAGAACACGACTCGGGGAGCTGTTTTTT. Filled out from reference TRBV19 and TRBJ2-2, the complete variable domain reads DGGITQSPKYLFRKEGQNVTLSCEQNLNHDAMYWYRQDPGQGLRLIYYSQIVNDFQKGDIAEGYSVSREKKESFPLTVTSAQKNPTAFYLCASSPRDRTRLGELFFGEGSRLTVL.

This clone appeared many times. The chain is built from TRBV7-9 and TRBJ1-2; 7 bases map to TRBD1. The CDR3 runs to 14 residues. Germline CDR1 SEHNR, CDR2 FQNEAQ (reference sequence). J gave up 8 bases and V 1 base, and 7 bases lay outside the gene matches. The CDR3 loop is CASSLGQGEGGYTF. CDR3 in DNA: TGTGCCAGCAGCTTAGGCCAGGGGGAAGGGGGCTACACCTTC.

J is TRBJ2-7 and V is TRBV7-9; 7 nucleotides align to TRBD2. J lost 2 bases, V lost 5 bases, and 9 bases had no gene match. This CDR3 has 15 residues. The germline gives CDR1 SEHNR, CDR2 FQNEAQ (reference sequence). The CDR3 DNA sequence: TGTGCCAGCAGCCTAGAGGCGGGAGTGGCCTACGAGCAGTACTTC. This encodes CASSLEAGVAYEQYF.

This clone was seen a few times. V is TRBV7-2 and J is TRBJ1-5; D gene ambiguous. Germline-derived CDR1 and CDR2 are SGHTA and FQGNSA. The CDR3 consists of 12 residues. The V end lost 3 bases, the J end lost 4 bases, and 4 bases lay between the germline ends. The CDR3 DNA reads TGTGCCAGCAGCTTGCAGAATCAGCCCCAGCATTTT. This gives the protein CASSLQNQPQHF. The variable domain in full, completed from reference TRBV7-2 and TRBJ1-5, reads GAGVSQSPSNKVTEKGKDVELRCDPISGHTALYWYRQSLGQGLEFLIYFQGNSAPDKSGLPSDRFSAERTGGSVSTLTIQRTQQEDSAVYLCASSLQNQPQHFGDGTRLSIL.

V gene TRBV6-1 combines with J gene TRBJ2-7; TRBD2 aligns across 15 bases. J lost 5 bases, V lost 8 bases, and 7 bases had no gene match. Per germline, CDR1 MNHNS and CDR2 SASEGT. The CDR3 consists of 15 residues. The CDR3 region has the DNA TGTGCCAGCCAGCAGGGACTAGCGGGAGGTAACGAGCAGTACGTC. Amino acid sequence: CASQQGLAGGNEQYV.

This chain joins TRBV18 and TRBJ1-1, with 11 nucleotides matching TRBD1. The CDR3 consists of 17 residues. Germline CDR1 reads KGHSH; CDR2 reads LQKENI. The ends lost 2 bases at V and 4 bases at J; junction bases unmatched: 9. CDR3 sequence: CASSPAGPGTGGTEAFF. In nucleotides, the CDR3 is TGTGCCAGCTCACCAGCTGGGCCCGGGACAGGGGGCACTGAAGCTTTCTTT.

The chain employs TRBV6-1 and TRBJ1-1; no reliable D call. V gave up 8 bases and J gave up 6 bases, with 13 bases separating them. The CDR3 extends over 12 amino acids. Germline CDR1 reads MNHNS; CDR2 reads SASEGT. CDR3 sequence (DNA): TGTGCCAGCGAATGGGCGGGATCTGAAGCTTTCTTT. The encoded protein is CASEWAGSEAFF.

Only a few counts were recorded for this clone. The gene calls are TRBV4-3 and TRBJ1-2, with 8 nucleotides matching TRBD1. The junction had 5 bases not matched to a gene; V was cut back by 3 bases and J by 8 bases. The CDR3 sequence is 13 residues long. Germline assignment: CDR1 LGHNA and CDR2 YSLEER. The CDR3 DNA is TGCGCCAGCAGCCACGGAACAGGGGGAGGCTACACCTTC. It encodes CASSHGTGGGYTF.

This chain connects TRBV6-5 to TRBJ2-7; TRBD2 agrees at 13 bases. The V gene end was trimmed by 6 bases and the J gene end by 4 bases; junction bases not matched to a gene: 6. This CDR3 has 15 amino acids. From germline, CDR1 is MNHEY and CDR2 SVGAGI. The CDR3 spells CASSRTSGRPYEQYF. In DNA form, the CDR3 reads TGTGCCAGCAGCCGGACTAGCGGGAGACCGTACGAGCAGTACTTC.

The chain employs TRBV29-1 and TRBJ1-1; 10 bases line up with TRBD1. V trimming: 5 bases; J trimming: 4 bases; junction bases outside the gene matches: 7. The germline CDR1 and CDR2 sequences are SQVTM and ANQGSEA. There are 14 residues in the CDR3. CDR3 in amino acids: CSVRQGARGTEAFF. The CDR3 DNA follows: TGCAGCGTTCGACAGGGGGCTCGGGGCACTGAAGCTTTCTTT.

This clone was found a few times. CDR3 region: CASSELSGVNEQFF. CDR3 DNA: TGTGCCAGCAGTGAACTAAGCGGAGTCAATGAGCAGTTCTTC. V gene TRBV2 combines with J gene TRBJ2-1; a possible D gene is TRBD2 (5 bases). CDR1 is SNHLY and CDR2 is FYNNEI in the germline V gene. CDR3 length: 14 amino acids. The V gene lost 2 bases and the J gene lost 6 bases, with 11 bases spanning the gap.

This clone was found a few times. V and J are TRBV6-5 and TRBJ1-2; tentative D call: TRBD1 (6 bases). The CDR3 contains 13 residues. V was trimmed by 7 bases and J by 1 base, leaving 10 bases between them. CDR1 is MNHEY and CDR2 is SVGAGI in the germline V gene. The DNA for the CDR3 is TGTGCCAGCAAAGAGGACAGTAACTATGGCTACACCTTC. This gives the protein CASKEDSNYGYTF.

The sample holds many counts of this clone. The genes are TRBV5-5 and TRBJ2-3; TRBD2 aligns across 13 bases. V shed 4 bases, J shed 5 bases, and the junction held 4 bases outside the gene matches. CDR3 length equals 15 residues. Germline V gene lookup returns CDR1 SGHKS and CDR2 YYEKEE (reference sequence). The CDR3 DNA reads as TGTGCCAGCAGCCTCCGACTAGCGGGAGGAGATACGCAGTATTTT. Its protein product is CASSLRLAGGDTQYF.

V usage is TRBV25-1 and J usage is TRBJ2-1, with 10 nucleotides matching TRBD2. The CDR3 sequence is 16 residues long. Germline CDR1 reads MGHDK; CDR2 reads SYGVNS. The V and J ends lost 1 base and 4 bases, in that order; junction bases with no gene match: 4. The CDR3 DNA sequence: TGTGCCAGCAGTGAATTGAAACTAGCGGGGTACAATGAGCAGTTCTTC. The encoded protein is CASSELKLAGYNEQFF.

Written as DNA, the CDR3 is TGTGCCAGCAGCCCCAAGGAGTGGACAGGGTACAATCAGCCCCAGCATTTT. As protein: CASSPKEWTGYNQPQHF. The chain recombines TRBV7-8 with TRBJ1-5, with 8 nucleotides matching TRBD1. V shed 5 bases and J 3 bases; nucleotides not matched to a gene: 12. Germline lookup yields CDR1 SGHVS and CDR2 FQNEAQ. The CDR3 has 17 residues.

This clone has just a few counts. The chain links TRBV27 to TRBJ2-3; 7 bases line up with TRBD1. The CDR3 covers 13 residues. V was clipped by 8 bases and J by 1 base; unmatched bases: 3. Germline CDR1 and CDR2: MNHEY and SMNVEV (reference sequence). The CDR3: CASRQGGTDTQYF. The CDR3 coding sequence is TGTGCCAGCCGACAGGGAGGCACAGATACGCAGTATTTT.